The present TCR beta chain was sequenced within a study of identical twins. Notes on the study in general: Carriage of fewer insertions was seen in abundant cord blood beta clonotypes, whereas memory repertoires showed none. The study based its conclusions on cross-sectional statistical analysis and did not follow the same donors. Among monozygotic twins, out-of-frame TCR alpha sharing exceeded what models predicted.

The CDR3 sequence is 13 residues long. The germline V gene has CDR1 SQVTM and CDR2 ANQGSEA. V was shortened by 4 bases and J by 4 bases, with 12 bases between the two germline ends. At least ten counts were recorded for this clonotype. What it binds is unknown. TCRdb independently ran MiXCR on the 5' RACE reads; one entry per CDR3 protein. The profile shows 690,000 or so distinct CDR3 sequences, 5.5% to 6.5% of them singletons. Healthy Caucasians supplied all donations. This receptor was identified in a man between 18 and 35 years old in good health. Sequencing was performed on naive T cells sorted from blood. This chain connects TRBV29-1 to TRBJ2-3; D perhaps matches TRBD1 (5 bases). The CDR3 DNA follows: TGCAGCGTTGTGGGGCGGCACTCAGATACGCAGTATTTT. This gives the protein CSVVGRHSDTQYF.